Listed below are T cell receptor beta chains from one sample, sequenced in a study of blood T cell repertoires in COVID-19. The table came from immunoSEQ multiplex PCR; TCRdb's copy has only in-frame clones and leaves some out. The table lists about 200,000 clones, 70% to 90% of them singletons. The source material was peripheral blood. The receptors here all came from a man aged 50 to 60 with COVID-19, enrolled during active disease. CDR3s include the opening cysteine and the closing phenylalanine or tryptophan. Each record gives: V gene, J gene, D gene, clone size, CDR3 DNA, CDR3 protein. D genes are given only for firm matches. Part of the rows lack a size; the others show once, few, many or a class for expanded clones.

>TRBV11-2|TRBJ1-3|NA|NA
TGTGCCAGCAGCTTAATGGCAGCGAGGTCGGGTCTTGGAAACACCATATATTTT
CASSLMAARSGLGNTIYF
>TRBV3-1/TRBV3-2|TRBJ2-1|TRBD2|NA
TGTGCCAGCAGCCAAGTTCAAGCGGGGGAACCCTACAATGAGCAGTTCTTC
CASSQVQAGEPYNEQFF
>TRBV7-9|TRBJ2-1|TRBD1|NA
TGTGCCAGCAGCCCCGGACAGGACTTCTCCTACAATGAGCAGTTCTTC
CASSPGQDFSYNEQFF
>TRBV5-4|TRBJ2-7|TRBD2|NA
TGTGCCAGCAGCACGGGACTAGCGGTCGAGCAGTACTTC
CASSTGLAVEQYF
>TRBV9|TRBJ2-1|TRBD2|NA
TGTGCCAGCAGCGTAGGACTAGCGGGAGAATATGAGCAGTTCTTC
CASSVGLAGEYEQFF
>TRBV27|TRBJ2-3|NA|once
TGTGCCAGCAGTCGACTATTAGACCCTAGCACAGATACGCAGTATTTT
CASSRLLDPSTDTQYF
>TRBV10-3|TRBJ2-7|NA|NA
TGTGCCATCAGTGAGTTGAGCGAGCAGTACTTC
CAISELSEQYF
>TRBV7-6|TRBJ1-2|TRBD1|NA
TGTGCCAGCAGCGGCTCGGGACAGGGGGCGTCCTATGGCTACACCTTC
CASSGSGQGASYGYTF
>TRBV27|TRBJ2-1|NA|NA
TGTGCCAGCAGTTTATCTTATTTCAGCTCCTACAATGAGCAGTTCTTC
CASSLSYFSSYNEQFF
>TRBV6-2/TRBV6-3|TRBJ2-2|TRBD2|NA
TGTGCCAGCAGTGGCCGGGGAGCGGGAGATACCGGGGAGCTGTTTTTT
CASSGRGAGDTGELFF
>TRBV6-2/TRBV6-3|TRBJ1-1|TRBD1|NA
TGTGCCAGCAGTTACTCGGACAGGGGGCAAGACACTGAAGCTTTCTTT
CASSYSDRGQDTEAFF
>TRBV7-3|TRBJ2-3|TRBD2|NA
TGTGCCAGCACTCTCCGGGGGGGCCCCACAGATACGCAGTATTTT
CASTLRGGPTDTQYF
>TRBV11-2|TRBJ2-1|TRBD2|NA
TGTGCCAGCAGCTTAGACCTCGGGACTAGAGACAATGAGCAGTTCTTC
CASSLDLGTRDNEQFF
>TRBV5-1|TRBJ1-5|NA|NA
TGCGCCAGCAGCTCGGGAGGTTTCAATCAGCCCCAGCATTTT
CASSSGGFNQPQHF
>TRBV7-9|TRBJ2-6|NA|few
TGTGCCAGCCTTGTGACTTCTGGGGCCAACGTCCTGACTTTC
CASLVTSGANVLTF
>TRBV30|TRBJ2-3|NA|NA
TGTGCCTGGAGTAGAGGGTTGCGGGACACAGATACGCAGTATTTT
CAWSRGLRDTDTQYF
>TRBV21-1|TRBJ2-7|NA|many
TGTGCCAGCAGCAAAGCCCTAGCGAGCTACGAGCAGTACTTC
CASSKALASYEQYF
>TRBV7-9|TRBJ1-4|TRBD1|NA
TGTGCCAGCAGCCCCGGGACAGGCGGGGAAAAACTGTTTTTT
CASSPGTGGEKLFF
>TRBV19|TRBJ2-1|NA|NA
TGTGCCAGTAGCTTTATAGGGAGAAGGGATGAGCAGTTCTTC
CASSFIGRRDEQFF
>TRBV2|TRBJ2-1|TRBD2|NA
TGTGCCAGCAGTCTCCGAGGCGGGAGGGCCAGGTACAATGAGCAGTTCTTC
CASSLRGGRARYNEQFF
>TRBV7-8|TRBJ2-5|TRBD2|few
TGTGCCAGCAGCTTAGACCTAGCGGGAGGGCCGCGGGAGACCCAGTACTTC
CASSLDLAGGPRETQYF
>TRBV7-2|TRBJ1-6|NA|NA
TGTGCCAGCAGCTTTTGGGGGGTTGGATTGCCTTCACCCCTCCACTTT
CASSFWGVGLPSPLHF
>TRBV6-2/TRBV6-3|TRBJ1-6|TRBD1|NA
TGTGCCAGCAGTTCCAAGGACAGGGTGGGTCGTTCACCCCTCCACTTT
CASSSKDRVGRSPLHF
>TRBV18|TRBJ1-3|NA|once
TGTGCCAGCTCACCTTCGGACAGACCGGTCTCTGGAAACACCATATATTTT
CASSPSDRPVSGNTIYF
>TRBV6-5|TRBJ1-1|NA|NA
TGTGCCAGCAGTTTCCGGGAGAACACTGAAGCTTTCTTT
CASSFRENTEAFF
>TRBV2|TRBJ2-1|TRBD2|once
TGTGCCAGCGTAACGGGACTAGCGGGATGGGGCTCCTACAATGAGCAGTTCTTC
CASVTGLAGWGSYNEQFF
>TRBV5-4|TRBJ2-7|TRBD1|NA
TGTGCCAGCAGCTTGACTACAGGGGGGTACGAGCAGTACTTC
CASSLTTGGYEQYF
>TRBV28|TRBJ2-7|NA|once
TGTGCCAGCACCCCGGGACAAGGGACCTACGAGCAGTACTTC
CASTPGQGTYEQYF
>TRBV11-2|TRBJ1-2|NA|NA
TGTGCCAGCAGACCCCGAGGGGGGGCGGATGGCTACACCTTC
CASRPRGGADGYTF
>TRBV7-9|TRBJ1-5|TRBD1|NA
TGTGCCAGCAGCTTAGGACAGGGGAGGCGAAATCAGCCCCAGCATTTT
CASSLGQGRRNQPQHF
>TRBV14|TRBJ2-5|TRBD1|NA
TGTGCCAGCAGCCAAGGGTCTGGGACAGTTTGGGAGACCCAGTACTTC
CASSQGSGTVWETQYF
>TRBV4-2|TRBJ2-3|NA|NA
TGTGCCAGCAGCCAAGAATGGGCCTCCACAGATACGCAGTATTTT
CASSQEWASTDTQYF
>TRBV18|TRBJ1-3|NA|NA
TGTGCCAGCTCACCACTCGCGTCAAAGAGCTCTGGAAACACCATATATTTT
CASSPLASKSSGNTIYF
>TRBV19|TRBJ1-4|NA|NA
TGTGCCAGTAGTCCCCAAGGGGCTGAAAAACTGTTTTTT
CASSPQGAEKLFF
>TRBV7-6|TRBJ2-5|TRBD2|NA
TGTGCCAGCAGCCCCCGGTCTAGCGGGGGGGCGGAGACCCAGTACTTC
CASSPRSSGGAETQYF
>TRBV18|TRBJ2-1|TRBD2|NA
TGTGCCAGCTCACCGGGCGAGTCGTGGCGGGGGGGATTCAATGAGCAGTTCTTC
CASSPGESWRGGFNEQFF
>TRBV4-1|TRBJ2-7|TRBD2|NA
TGCGCCAGCAGCCAAGTGAGCGGGAGTGGGTACGAGCAGTACTTC
CASSQVSGSGYEQYF
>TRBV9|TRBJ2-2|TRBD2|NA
TGTGCCAGCAGCGTAGTTGCTAGCGGGAAAACCGGGGAGCTGTTTTTT
CASSVVASGKTGELFF
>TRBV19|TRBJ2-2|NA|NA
TGTGCCAGTAGTAGCGGGAACACCGGGGAGCTGTTTTTT
CASSSGNTGELFF
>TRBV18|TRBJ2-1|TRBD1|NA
TGTGCCAGCTCACTCAGGGCAGGGGGCAACAATGAGCAGTTCTTC
CASSLRAGGNNEQFF
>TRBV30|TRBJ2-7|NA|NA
TGTGCCTGGAGGGCAGGGGATTACGAGCAGTACTTC
CAWRAGDYEQYF
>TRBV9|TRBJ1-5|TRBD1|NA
TGTGCCAGCAGCGCGGGGACAGGGGGCGGCAATCAGCCCCAGCATTTT
CASSAGTGGGNQPQHF
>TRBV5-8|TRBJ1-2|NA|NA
TGTGCCAGCAGCCACCTTGGCAGTGATGGCTACACCTTC
CASSHLGSDGYTF
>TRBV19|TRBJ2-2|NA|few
TGTGCCAGTAGTCCGGTGGTCACCGGGGAGCTGTTTTTT
CASSPVVTGELFF
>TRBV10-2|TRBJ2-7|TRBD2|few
TGCGCCAGCAGTGTCGGTGGGCGGGGGGGAGAGCAGTACTTC
CASSVGGRGGEQYF
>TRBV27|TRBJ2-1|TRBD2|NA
TGTGCCAGCAGTCCGACTAGCGGGCCCCACAATGAGCAGTTCTTC
CASSPTSGPHNEQFF
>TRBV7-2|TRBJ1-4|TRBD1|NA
TGTGCCAGCAGCGTAGACCTAGGGGGCGGGACTAATGAAAAACTGTTTTTT
CASSVDLGGGTNEKLFF
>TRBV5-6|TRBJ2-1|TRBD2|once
TGTGCCAGCAGCTTACTAGCGGGGAGGTACAATGAGCAGTTCTTC
CASSLLAGRYNEQFF
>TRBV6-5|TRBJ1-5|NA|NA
TGTGCCAGCAGTTACTCTGGCAGGGCAAATCAGCCCCAGCATTTT
CASSYSGRANQPQHF
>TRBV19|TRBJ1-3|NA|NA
TGTGCCAGTACTCCGGCTGGAAACACCATATATTTT
CASTPAGNTIYF
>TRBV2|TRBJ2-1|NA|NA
TGTGCCAGCCACGACAGGTTAGCGATAGGTGAGCAGTTCTTC
CASHDRLAIGEQFF
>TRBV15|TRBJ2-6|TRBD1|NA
TGTGCCACGCGACAGGGATCAGCTGGGGCCAACGTCCTGACTTTC
CATRQGSAGANVLTF
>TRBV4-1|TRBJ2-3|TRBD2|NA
TGCGCCAGCACCCGACAGGGATCTAGCGGGAGCAACACAGATACGCAGTATTTT
CASTRQGSSGSNTDTQYF